These 18 T cell receptor beta chains originate from one sample sequenced in a study of cytomegalovirus exposure and HLA in healthy donors. Assay used: immunoSEQ multiplex PCR; TCRdb lists only in-frame clones, some missing. The sample includes about 220,000 clones, 90% to 95% of them seen just once. Sequencing was performed on PBMCs. The receptors originated from a woman aged 18-35 years in good health and CMV-seronegative.

The table lists this clone with a count of one. As DNA, the CDR3 is TGTGCCAGCAGTGATCGTAGGGCTAGCGGGAGGGGTGAGCAGTTCTTC. Its protein product is CASSDRRASGRGEQFF. The V call is TRBV6-4, the J call TRBJ2-1; TRBD2 matches at 12 bases. CDR1 is MRHNA, CDR2 SNTAGT, per germline. J gave up 9 bases and V 3 bases, and 9 bases lay outside the gene matches. The CDR3 is 16 residues long.

This sequence joins TRBV18 and TRBJ2-6; 15 bases match TRBD2. Germline CDR1 and CDR2: KGHSH and LQKENI. The CDR3 has 20 residues. The V and J ends lost 3 bases and 0 bases, in that order; junction bases with no gene match: 6. The CDR3 sequence: CASSPLTGLAGGSGANVLTF. Written as DNA, the CDR3 is TGTGCCAGCTCACCCCTAACGGGACTAGCGGGAGGCTCTGGGGCCAACGTCCTGACTTTC. Looking up the rest from reference TRBV18 and TRBJ2-6 gives the full variable domain: NAGVMQNPRHLVRRRGQEARLRCSPMKGHSHVYWYRQLPEEGLKFMVYLQKENIIDESGMPKERFSAEFPKEGPSILRIQQVVRGDSAAYFCASSPLTGLAGGSGANVLTFGAGSRLTVL.

The chain has TRBV6-8 and TRBJ2-7; TRBD1 agrees at 8 bases. From germline, CDR1 is MNHGY and CDR2 SAAAGT. CDR3 length: 16 residues. The V segment lost 6 bases and the J segment 2 bases; nucleotides outside the gene matches: 12. CDR3 amino acids: CASRRDRTGKPYEQYF. CDR3 bases: TGTGCCAGCAGACGCGATCGGACAGGGAAACCCTACGAGCAGTACTTC.

The chain couples TRBV5-1 to TRBJ2-1, with 11 positions matching TRBD2. Germline V CDR1 and CDR2: SGHRS, YFSETQ. The length of the CDR3 is 17 residues. V trimming: 4 bases; J trimming: 1 base; junction bases outside the gene matches: 7. CDR3 DNA: TGCGCCAGCAGCGCCCGGACTAGCGGGCAATCCTACAATGAGCAGTTCTTC. Amino acid sequence: CASSARTSGQSYNEQFF.

The chain has TRBV6-1 and TRBJ2-7, with 11 bases aligning to TRBD2. CDR3 length: 17 residues. V gave up 3 bases and J gave up 0 bases; unmatched junction bases: 7. The V gene's germline CDR1 is MNHNS and CDR2 SASEGT. The CDR3 region is CASSEGGLAVSSYEQYF. CDR3 nucleotide sequence: TGTGCCAGCAGTGAGGGGGGACTAGCGGTGAGCTCCTACGAGCAGTACTTC.

This clone was recorded only once. The V and J genes are TRBV6-5 and TRBJ1-3; no clear D gene. The CDR3 sequence is 16 residues long. Germline loops: CDR1 MNHEY, CDR2 SVGAGI. With 2 bases removed from V and 2 bases from J, the gap between germline ends came to 13 bases. Here the CDR3 DNA reads TGTGCCAGCAGTTACGGGGTGGAGGGCGCTGGAAACACCATATATTTT. Translating it yields CASSYGVEGAGNTIYF.

The chain carries TRBV27 and TRBJ2-7; no definite D call. Germline loops: CDR1 MNHEY, CDR2 SMNVEV (reference sequence). The CDR3 length is 13 residues. The V gene lost 6 bases and the J gene lost 0 bases, with 9 bases spanning the gap. The CDR3 DNA reads TGTGCCAGCAGCTTGAGATTCTCCTACGAGCAGTACTTC. It is translated as CASSLRFSYEQYF.

This chain joins TRBV27 and TRBJ2-5, with 10 nucleotides matching TRBD2. Judging by the DNA end, TRBJ2-7 fits better; the J call may be wrong. The CDR3 runs 15 residues. Germline values: CDR1 MNHEY, CDR2 SMNVEV (reference sequence). Here the CDR3 reads CASSSGLAFAYEQYF. Here the CDR3 DNA reads TGTGCCAGCAGTTCGGGACTAGCGTTCGCCTACGAGCAGTACTTC.

This chain uses TRBV5-1 with TRBJ2-7; D might be TRBD1 (5 bases). The CDR3 sequence is 15 residues long. V lost 3 bases and J 2 bases, leaving 15 bases between the germline ends. The germline V gene has CDR1 SGHRS and CDR2 YFSETQ. The CDR3 reads CASSYSRGATYEQYF. CDR3 in DNA: TGCGCCAGCAGCTACAGCCGTGGGGCCACCTACGAGCAGTACTTC.

This sequence joins TRBV6-1 and TRBJ1-1; TRBD1 is a possible D gene (5 bases). Germline CDR1 is MNHNS and CDR2 is SASEGT. Deletions cut 2 bases from V and 7 bases from J, with 8 bases between. The CDR3 has 12 amino acids. This CDR3 is CASSEFRGEAFF. CDR3 DNA: TGTGCCAGCAGTGAATTTAGGGGTGAAGCTTTCTTT.

The V and J genes are TRBV5-8 and TRBJ1-2; no definite D call. In germline, CDR1 is SGHTS, CDR2 YDEGEE. The CDR3 runs to 13 residues. V gave up 0 bases and J gave up 4 bases, with 7 bases separating them. The DNA for the CDR3 is TGTGCCAGCAGCTTGGCCCAGTTCTATGGCTACACCTTC. Translation: CASSLAQFYGYTF.

CDR3 region: CASSFFGSGVNTGELFF. DNA of the CDR3: TGTGCCAGCAGTTTCTTCGGGTCAGGGGTGAACACCGGGGAGCTGTTTTTT. The V gene is TRBV27, the J gene TRBJ2-2, with D tentatively TRBD1 (6 bases). The V gene lost 3 bases and the J gene lost 1 base, with 15 bases spanning the gap. This CDR3 is 17 amino acids long. CDR1 and CDR2 from the germline V gene are MNHEY and SMNVEV (reference sequence).

The chain combines TRBV7-2 with TRBJ1-2; D not certain. The V gene lost 4 bases and the J gene lost 6 bases, with 15 bases spanning the gap. CDR3 size: 14 residues. Germline V gives CDR1 SGHTA, CDR2 FQGNSA. For the CDR3, the DNA is TGTGCCAGCAGCTCAAACGGCGGGGTGAATGGCTACACCTTC. This encodes CASSSNGGVNGYTF.

V is TRBV29-1 and J is TRBJ2-3; 10 nucleotides align to TRBD1. J was trimmed by 5 bases and V by 3 bases; bases with no gene match: 2. The CDR3 consists of 13 residues. In germline, CDR1 is SQVTM, CDR2 ANQGSEA. This chain's CDR3 is CSVDGDRGDTQYF. DNA for the CDR3: TGCAGCGTTGATGGGGACAGGGGAGATACGCAGTATTTT.

The chain employs TRBV2 and TRBJ1-1, with D possibly being TRBD1 (5 bases). V was shortened by 4 bases and J by 1 base, with 10 bases between the two germline ends. This CDR3 contains 14 residues. Germline values: CDR1 SNHLY, CDR2 FYNNEI. The CDR3 DNA is TGTGCCAGCAGTGCTCAGGGCGGGAACACTGAAGCTTTCTTT. It encodes CASSAQGGNTEAFF.

The rearrangement links TRBV6-5 to TRBJ1-1, with D perhaps matching TRBD1 (6 bases). The germline V gene has CDR1 MNHEY and CDR2 SVGAGI. The CDR3 sequence is 15 residues long. With 6 bases removed from V and 5 bases from J, the gap between germline ends came to 19 bases. The chain's CDR3 is CASSHPTGLWTEAFF. DNA of the CDR3: TGTGCCAGCAGCCACCCTACAGGGCTGTGGACTGAAGCTTTCTTT.

The chain recombines TRBV27 with TRBJ2-7; 7 positions match TRBD2. This CDR3 is 12 amino acids long. V gave up 7 bases and J gave up 6 bases; unmatched junction bases: 6. Germline V gives CDR1 MNHEY, CDR2 SMNVEV (reference sequence). The CDR3 region is CASKSGRGEQYF. CDR3 DNA: TGTGCCAGCAAATCAGGGAGGGGCGAGCAGTACTTC.

The chain couples TRBV29-1 to TRBJ1-3; 7 positions match TRBD1. CDR1 and CDR2 (germline): SQVTM, ANQGSEA. Losses at the gene ends were 4 bases for V and 0 bases for J; bases not matched to a gene: 3. The CDR3 extends over 14 amino acids. The CDR3 bases are TGCAGCGTTGGAAGGGACAGCTCTGGAAACACCATATATTTT. Its protein is CSVGRDSSGNTIYF.